One and the same sample provided the 15 T cell receptor beta chains below, sequenced in a study of shared clonotypes between healthy human individuals. Sequencing used immunoSEQ multiplex PCR; TCRdb keeps in-frame clones, though not all of them. The data hold about 500,000 clones, with over 60% observed a single time. The sample consisted of PBMCs. The receptors were gathered from a woman in her thirties or forties in good health. Some clones in this sample may be carry-over from other donors' samples.

Only one count was recorded for this clone. This likely stems from a read error, as it lies one base from a far larger clone. Because the CDR3 is missing its conserved closing phenylalanine or tryptophan, this is likely a read error. CDR3 residues: CASSSPGGSGELFL. The CDR3 DNA follows: TGTGCCAGCAGCTCGCCGGGGGGGTCCGGGGAGCTGTTTCTT. V usage is TRBV5-4 and J usage is TRBJ2-2, with 8 bases that match TRBD2. The J segment lost 6 bases and the V segment lost 3 bases, leaving 4 bases of the junction unmatched. This CDR3 region has 14 residues. Germline V gene sequence: CDR1 SGHNT, CDR2 YYREEE (reference sequence).

In the case of this clone: Other DNA sequences in this sample translate to the same CDR3. This rearrangement joins TRBV10-3 to TRBJ1-1, with TRBD1 as a possible D gene (6 bases). Germline CDR1 ENHRY, CDR2 SYGVKD. CDR3 size: 15 residues. Trimming took 0 bases from V and 3 from J, leaving 11 bases between them. The CDR3 DNA sequence: TGTGCCATCAGTGAGTCGCGGGGGGCGGACACTGAAGCTTTCTTT. It translates to CAISESRGADTEAFF.

The CDR3 loop is CAISLGQLSTDTQYF. CDR3 in DNA: TGTGCCATCAGCTTGGGACAGCTAAGCACAGATACGCAGTATTTT. The chain is built from TRBV10-3 and TRBJ2-3, with 7 bases lining up with TRBD1. CDR1 ENHRY and CDR2 SYGVKD come from the germline V gene. The CDR3 sequence is 15 residues long. The junction had 6 bases not matched to a gene; V was cut back by 6 bases and J by 0 bases.

For this clone: The identical CDR3 is also encoded by other nucleotide sequences in the sample. The chain has TRBV4-1 and TRBJ2-5; TRBD2 aligns across 12 bases. This CDR3 region has 14 residues. After removal of 4 bases from V and 4 bases from J, the junction contained 1 base not matched to a gene. From germline, CDR1 is MGHRA and CDR2 YSYEKL. The CDR3: CASSPGLAGETQYF. As DNA, the CDR3 is TGCGCCAGCAGCCCGGGACTAGCGGGAGAGACCCAGTACTTC.

The table lists this clone with a few counts. This may stem from a read error, because a much larger clone lies one nucleotide away. The chain couples TRBV29-1 to TRBJ2-3; D ambiguous. Germline V gene sequence: CDR1 SQVTM, CDR2 ANQGSEA. V was cut by 1 base and J by 0 bases, with 20 bases left in between. This CDR3 spans 18 amino acids. Here the CDR3 reads CSVEVVQRRSSSTDTQYF. The CDR3, as DNA: TGCAGCGTTGAAGTTGTACAGAGGCGTAGCTCTAGCACAGATACGCAGTATTTT.

This clone was observed at least ten times. This sample also contains other DNA sequences that code for the same CDR3. J is TRBJ2-2 and V is TRBV30; 11 bases agree with TRBD2. V shed 7 bases and J 5 bases; nucleotides not matched to a gene: 6. The CDR3 loop spans 14 amino acids. Germline lookup yields CDR1 GTSNPN and CDR2 SVGIG (reference sequence). This CDR3 is CASLRLAGTGELFF. The CDR3, as DNA: TGTGCCTCCCTCCGACTAGCGGGAACCGGGGAGCTGTTTTTT.

The chain carries TRBV5-1 and TRBJ2-5; TRBD1 is a possible D gene (6 bases). The CDR3 loop spans 14 amino acids. V gave up 3 bases and J gave up 2 bases, with 11 bases separating them. Germline CDR1 and CDR2: SGHRS and YFSETQ. The CDR3 region is CASSSGQNQETQYF. In DNA, the CDR3 is TGCGCCAGCAGCTCGGGACAAAATCAAGAGACCCAGTACTTC.

The J gene is TRBJ1-2, the V gene TRBV19, with TRBD1 matching over 7 bases. The CDR3 totals 14 residues. The J segment lost 2 bases and the V segment lost 6 bases, leaving 6 bases of the junction unmatched. Germline values: CDR1 LNHDA, CDR2 SQIVND (reference sequence). CDR3 nucleotide sequence: TGTGCCAGTAGCAGGACAGGCGAAAACTATGGCTACACCTTC. This sequence encodes CASSRTGENYGYTF.

This clone was observed once. The chain joins TRBV7-8 to TRBJ2-7, with D unclear. The germline V gene encodes CDR1 SGHVS and CDR2 FQNEAQ. The CDR3 totals 16 residues. V was trimmed by 2 bases and J by 3 bases, leaving 17 bases between them. The DNA of the CDR3 is TGTGCCAGCAGCTTAACCCGGGCCCCAACGGGCTACGAGCAGTACTTC. Amino acids: CASSLTRAPTGYEQYF.

This clone was found a few times. The chain employs TRBV9 and TRBJ2-7; a weak D match, TRBD1 (6 bases). V was trimmed by 1 base and J by 0 bases, leaving 11 bases between them. This CDR3 region has 15 residues. CDR1 and CDR2 from the germline V gene are SGDLS and YYNGEE. The CDR3 sequence is CASSVWQDSSYEQYF. The CDR3 DNA reads TGTGCCAGCAGCGTATGGCAGGACAGCTCCTACGAGCAGTACTTC.

The chain couples TRBV19 to TRBJ2-7; 8 positions agree with TRBD2. CDR1 is LNHDA, CDR2 SQIVND, per germline (reference sequence). The J segment lost 5 bases and the V segment lost 10 bases, leaving 4 bases of the junction unmatched. The CDR3 runs 11 residues. CDR3 sequence (DNA): TGTGCCACTAAAGCGGGAGACGAGCAGTACTTC. It translates to CATKAGDEQYF.

Points on this clone: The junction does not match germline at one end; this may be a read error. The sample contains more than one DNA sequence encoding this CDR3. The CDR3, as DNA: TGTGCCAGCAGTCCACAGTGGGGGGGGAGTCAGCCCCAGCATTTT. It codes for CASSPQWGGSQPQHF. The chain recombines TRBV10-3 with TRBJ1-5, with D possibly TRBD1 on 5 matching bases. Germline CDR1 and CDR2: ENHRY and SYGVKD. The CDR3 extends over 15 amino acids.

Ten or more counts support this clone. This chain uses TRBV30 with TRBJ1-6; 10 bases are a match to TRBD1. The length of the CDR3 is 15 residues. V shed 4 bases, J shed 8 bases, and the junction held 8 bases outside the gene matches. The germline CDR1 and CDR2 sequences are GTSNPN and SVGIG (reference sequence). CDR3 sequence (DNA): TGTGCCTGGACCTACCTGACAGGGGGCGATTCACCCCTCCACTTT. Residues: CAWTYLTGGDSPLHF.

The rearrangement uses TRBV7-2 and TRBJ2-7, with D tentatively TRBD2 (5 bases). The V end lost 6 bases, the J end lost 0 bases, and 9 bases lay between the germline ends. The CDR3 runs 13 residues. Germline V gene data show CDR1 as SGHTA and CDR2 as FQGNSA. The CDR3 reads CASRKRSSYEQYF. CDR3 DNA sequence: TGTGCCAGCAGGAAGCGGAGCTCCTACGAGCAGTACTTC.

The CDR3 DNA follows: TGTGCCAGCACGAATCAACTAGGTACCGGGGAGCTGTTTTTT. It encodes CASTNQLGTGELFF. The J gene is TRBJ2-2, the V gene TRBV7-6, with TRBD2 as a possible D gene (5 bases). Trimming cost V 7 bases and J 5 bases, with 14 bases left between them. The CDR3 sequence is 14 residues long. Germline V gene data show CDR1 as SGHVS and CDR2 as FNYEAQ. The variable domain in full, completed from reference TRBV7-6 and TRBJ2-2, reads GAGVSQSPRYKVTKRGQDVALRCDPISGHVSLYWYRQALGQGPEFLTYFNYEAQQDKSGLPNDRFSAERPEGSISTLTIQRTEQRDSAMYRCASTNQLGTGELFFGEGSRLTVL.